This T cell receptor (beta chain) was profiled in a study of cytomegalovirus exposure and HLA in healthy donors. As concerns this clone: Antigen specificity is unknown.

Germline V gene data show CDR1 as WSHSY and CDR2 as SAAADI. Germline trimming cut 8 bases from V and 0 bases from J; bases unmatched to any gene: 15. The CDR3 sequence is 17 residues long. 13 Jbeta primers and 60 Vbeta primers were used for the PCR. The method was immunoSEQ multiplex PCR; TCRdb's version includes in-frame clones alone and lacks a portion of them. The profile covers approximately 130,000 clones, with around 84% appearing a single time and about 1.8% taken by the ten largest. Broader study findings: Previously analyzed data showed that most TCR beta V segments were productive at a frequency of about 87% or about 30%. Among the CMV-associated chains, a few were confirmed in vitro as specific for CMV antigens.

The sequence came from a man aged 18 to 29 in good health and CMV-seronegative. Source material: PBMCs. The chain couples TRBV10-2 to TRBJ1-1, with 7 bases that match TRBD1. CDR3 nucleotide sequence: TGCGCCAGCGGACCGAGATTGGGACAGACCATGAACACTGAAGCTTTCTTT. This encodes CASGPRLGQTMNTEAFF.